Shown below are 5 T cell receptor beta chains from a single sample sequenced in a study of beta chain features in type 1 diabetes. The study reverse transcribed the entire isolated RNA, so it sequenced expressed TCRB transcripts. Clones were read by immunoSEQ multiplex PCR, and TCRdb kept only the in-frame ones, dropping some. The table lists 350,000 to 400,000 clones, about 15% of them singletons. Sequenced material: naive CD4+ T cells from blood. The receptors here all came from a woman aged 18 to 35 in good health.

The V and J genes are TRBV29-1 and TRBJ1-1; TRBD1 might be the D (6 bases). Germline CDR1 is SQVTM and CDR2 is ANQGSEA. This CDR3 region has 12 residues. The germline V and J ends were trimmed by 6 bases and 7 bases, with 15 bases remaining between them. In DNA, the CDR3 is TGCAGCGTGGGACACCCGGGGATTGAAGCTTTCTTT. Its translation is CSVGHPGIEAFF. The variable domain in full, with the rest retrieved from reference TRBV29-1 and TRBJ1-1, is SAVISQKPSRDICQRGTSLTIQCQVDSQVTMMFWYRQQPGQSLTLIATANQGSEATYESGFVIDKFPISRPNLTFSTLTVSNMSPEDSSIYLCSVGHPGIEAFFGQGTRLTVV.

This clone appeared a few times. The V call is TRBV19, the J call TRBJ2-7; D not resolved. The V end lost 5 bases, the J end lost 3 bases, and 11 bases lay between the germline ends. The CDR3 length is 13 residues. Germline CDR1 reads LNHDA; CDR2 reads SQIVND (reference sequence). The CDR3 DNA sequence: TGTGCCAGTAGTTGGCGAGGTTTCTACGAGCAGTACTTC. It translates to CASSWRGFYEQYF.

This clone was counted a few times. The J gene is TRBJ2-7, the V gene TRBV29-1, with D perhaps TRBD2 (5 bases). The germline V and J ends were trimmed by 6 bases and 4 bases, with 16 bases remaining between them. The CDR3 sequence is 13 residues long. Germline CDR1 reads SQVTM; CDR2 reads ANQGSEA. The CDR3 bases are TGCAGCGTGACTACGCTGAGCGGTTACGAGCAGTACTTC. It translates to CSVTTLSGYEQYF.

The CDR3 sequence is CASSSASGSNEQFF. DNA for the CDR3: TGTGCCAGCAGTTCGGCTAGCGGGTCCAATGAGCAGTTCTTC. The rearrangement uses TRBV27 and TRBJ2-1, with 8 bases identical to TRBD2. CDR3 length equals 14 residues. Per the germline V gene, CDR1 is MNHEY and CDR2 is SMNVEV (reference sequence). The ends lost 4 bases at V and 6 bases at J; junction bases unmatched: 5.

This chain links TRBV30 with TRBJ2-3; TRBD1 aligns across 10 bases. This CDR3 contains 14 residues. The J segment lost 1 base and the V segment lost 5 bases, leaving 3 bases of the junction unmatched. Germline V gene sequence: CDR1 GTSNPN, CDR2 SVGIG (reference sequence). This CDR3 reads CAWDGTGGTDTQYF. The CDR3 DNA reads TGTGCCTGGGACGGGACAGGGGGCACAGATACGCAGTATTTT.